These T cell receptor beta chains were read from a single sample in a study of cytomegalovirus exposure and HLA in healthy donors. TCRdb's table, derived via immunoSEQ multiplex PCR, lists solely in-frame clones and lacks some. This table has 110,000 to 150,000 clones, roughly 65% appearing once. Specimen: PBMCs. All receptors come from a man in his sixties in good health and CMV-seronegative. Each CDR3 is given with its conserved first and last residue. Fields, in order: J gene, V gene, clone size, D gene, CDR3 DNA, CDR3 protein. A D gene is named only where the DNA matches it firmly. Part of the rows lack a size; the others show once, few, many or a class for expanded clones.

j_call: TRBJ1-1
v_call: TRBV28
clone_size: few
d_call: TRBD1
cdr3_nt: TGTGCCACCAGACAGGGGTGGAACACTGAAGCTTTCTTT
cdr3_aa: CATRQGWNTEAFF

j_call: TRBJ2-7
v_call: TRBV28
clone_size: few
d_call: -
cdr3_nt: TGTGCCAGCAGTTTATCCTTTATTTACGAGCAGTACTTC
cdr3_aa: CASSLSFIYEQYF

j_call: TRBJ1-4
v_call: TRBV4-1
clone_size: -
d_call: -
cdr3_nt: TGCGCCAGCAGCCAAAACAGGGACAAGGAAAAACTGTTTTTT
cdr3_aa: CASSQNRDKEKLFF

j_call: TRBJ2-1
v_call: TRBV7-3
clone_size: -
d_call: TRBD2
cdr3_nt: TGTGCCAGCAGCTTAATTGGTCTAGCGGGAGTCGATAATGAGCAGTTCTTC
cdr3_aa: CASSLIGLAGVDNEQFF

j_call: TRBJ1-1
v_call: TRBV29-1
clone_size: -
d_call: -
cdr3_nt: TGCAGCGTTGAGTCGGTTCGGAACACTGAAGCTTTCTTT
cdr3_aa: CSVESVRNTEAFF

j_call: TRBJ2-6
v_call: TRBV21-1
clone_size: -
d_call: -
cdr3_nt: TGTGCCAGCAGCACCAACAGTGCCCAGGACTCTGGGGCCAACGTCCTGACTTTC
cdr3_aa: CASSTNSAQDSGANVLTF

j_call: TRBJ2-2
v_call: TRBV4-2
clone_size: -
d_call: TRBD2
cdr3_nt: TGTGCCAGCAGCCAAGGCGGGAGGGGCACCGGGGAGCTGTTTTTT
cdr3_aa: CASSQGGRGTGELFF

j_call: TRBJ2-5
v_call: TRBV7-3
clone_size: -
d_call: TRBD2
cdr3_nt: TGTGCCAGCAGCTCTAATGGGGGGGACCAGTACTTC
cdr3_aa: CASSSNGGDQYF

j_call: TRBJ2-1
v_call: TRBV5-4
clone_size: -
d_call: TRBD2
cdr3_nt: TGTGCCAGCAGCTTGGACCCGGGACTAGCGGGAGGCTCCTACAATGAGCAGTTCTTC
cdr3_aa: CASSLDPGLAGGSYNEQFF

j_call: TRBJ2-7
v_call: TRBV27
clone_size: -
d_call: TRBD1
cdr3_nt: TGTGCCAGCAGCCGAGATCTCACAGGGGGAGCCTCCTACGAGCAGTACTTC
cdr3_aa: CASSRDLTGGASYEQYF

j_call: TRBJ1-1
v_call: TRBV7-9
clone_size: -
d_call: -
cdr3_nt: TGTGCCAGCAGCCTCCGGACTGTAGATGAAGCTTTCTTT
cdr3_aa: CASSLRTVDEAFF

j_call: TRBJ2-2
v_call: TRBV5-1
clone_size: -
d_call: -
cdr3_nt: TGCGCCAGCGGGGTTCAGGTATCCGGGGACACCGGGGAGCTGTTTTTT
cdr3_aa: CASGVQVSGDTGELFF

j_call: TRBJ2-7
v_call: TRBV11-3
clone_size: -
d_call: -
cdr3_nt: TGTGCCAGCAGCTTAGATCACAGGTCCGAGCAGTACTTC
cdr3_aa: CASSLDHRSEQYF

j_call: TRBJ1-5
v_call: TRBV6-1
clone_size: few
d_call: -
cdr3_nt: TGTGCCAGCATCAGAGGGCACGGAGCAGGAGCCCAGCATTTT
cdr3_aa: CASIRGHGAGAQHF

j_call: TRBJ2-3
v_call: TRBV5-4
clone_size: once
d_call: -
cdr3_nt: TGTGCCAGCAGCTTGGCAGGCACAACAGATACGCAGTATTTT
cdr3_aa: CASSLAGTTDTQYF

j_call: TRBJ2-3
v_call: TRBV5-6
clone_size: -
d_call: -
cdr3_nt: TGTGCCAGCAGCTCGCAGGGAATTTATACGCAGTATTTT
cdr3_aa: CASSSQGIYTQYF

j_call: TRBJ1-1
v_call: TRBV29-1
clone_size: -
d_call: TRBD1
cdr3_nt: TGCAGCGTTGAGGGGGGACAGTCAACGAGGGCCGAGGGGGCTGAAGCTTTCTTT
cdr3_aa: CSVEGGQSTRAEGAEAFF

j_call: TRBJ2-3
v_call: TRBV6-5
clone_size: -
d_call: -
cdr3_nt: TGTGCCAGCAGTTACCCGGGCACAGATACGCAGTATTTT
cdr3_aa: CASSYPGTDTQYF

j_call: TRBJ2-7
v_call: TRBV7-9
clone_size: few
d_call: TRBD2
cdr3_nt: TGTGCCAGCAGCCCTCTAGCGGGAGGTAGCTACGAGCAGTACTTC
cdr3_aa: CASSPLAGGSYEQYF

j_call: TRBJ2-3
v_call: TRBV13
clone_size: -
d_call: TRBD2
cdr3_nt: TGTGCCAGCAGTTCTCCGGGGGGAGATACGCAGTATTTT
cdr3_aa: CASSSPGGDTQYF

j_call: TRBJ1-1
v_call: TRBV9
clone_size: -
d_call: TRBD1
cdr3_nt: TGTGCCAGCAGCGTAGGGGGACAGTTAATGAACACTGAAGCTTTCTTT
cdr3_aa: CASSVGGQLMNTEAFF

j_call: TRBJ1-2
v_call: TRBV5-6
clone_size: few
d_call: TRBD1
cdr3_nt: TGTGCCAGCAGCTCCTTGGGGGCGAACACCGGGACAGGGACGGGAGGCTACACCTTC
cdr3_aa: CASSSLGANTGTGTGGYTF

j_call: TRBJ2-7
v_call: TRBV7-9
clone_size: -
d_call: TRBD2
cdr3_nt: TGTGCCAGCAGCTTTCTCAGCGGGAGTCCCTACGAGCAGTACTTC
cdr3_aa: CASSFLSGSPYEQYF

j_call: TRBJ2-3
v_call: TRBV5-1
clone_size: -
d_call: TRBD2
cdr3_nt: TGCGCCAGCAGCTTCGGACTAGCGGGAGGAGATACGCAGTATTTT
cdr3_aa: CASSFGLAGGDTQYF

j_call: TRBJ2-7
v_call: TRBV4-2
clone_size: -
d_call: -
cdr3_nt: TGTGCCAGCAGCCAAGTTAGGGGACAAGGCTACGAGCAGTACTTC
cdr3_aa: CASSQVRGQGYEQYF

j_call: TRBJ2-2
v_call: TRBV19
clone_size: -
d_call: TRBD2
cdr3_nt: TGTGCCAGTAGTATGTTCTTAGCGGGAGGGCCGAACGGGGAGCTGTTTTTT
cdr3_aa: CASSMFLAGGPNGELFF

j_call: TRBJ1-2
v_call: TRBV7-9
clone_size: -
d_call: TRBD1
cdr3_nt: TGTGCCAGCAGCCGCTCCTCCTTCGACAGGGTTGGCTACACCTTC
cdr3_aa: CASSRSSFDRVGYTF

j_call: TRBJ2-7
v_call: TRBV9
clone_size: -
d_call: TRBD2
cdr3_nt: TGTGCCAGCAGCGTATTTCCCGGGGCGGGAGGCCACGAGCAGTACTTC
cdr3_aa: CASSVFPGAGGHEQYF

j_call: TRBJ1-1
v_call: TRBV30
clone_size: -
d_call: -
cdr3_nt: TGTGCCTGGAGTAAAGGGACATATTATTCTGAAGCTTTCTTT
cdr3_aa: CAWSKGTYYSEAFF

j_call: TRBJ2-2
v_call: TRBV11-1
clone_size: -
d_call: -
cdr3_nt: TGTGCCAGCAGCCTCCCCTCTACCGGGGAGCTGTTTTTT
cdr3_aa: CASSLPSTGELFF

j_call: TRBJ1-1
v_call: TRBV5-6
clone_size: -
d_call: TRBD1
cdr3_nt: TGTGCCAGCAGACCGGGACAGGTAGGGAACACTGAAGCTTTCTTT
cdr3_aa: CASRPGQVGNTEAFF

j_call: TRBJ2-7
v_call: TRBV29-1
clone_size: -
d_call: -
cdr3_nt: TGCAGCGTTGGAGGTCAGTCCGACGAGCAGTACTTC
cdr3_aa: CSVGGQSDEQYF

j_call: TRBJ1-4
v_call: TRBV7-2
clone_size: -
d_call: -
cdr3_nt: TGTGCCAGCAGCTTGGCTGGTCACGGGACTAATGAAAAACTGTTTTTT
cdr3_aa: CASSLAGHGTNEKLFF

j_call: TRBJ2-5
v_call: TRBV4-3
clone_size: -
d_call: TRBD2
cdr3_nt: TGCGCCAGCAGCCAAGAGAGTGGCCGGGAGGGGCGGGCGACCCAGTACTTC
cdr3_aa: CASSQESGREGRATQYF

j_call: TRBJ1-2
v_call: TRBV6-5
clone_size: -
d_call: TRBD1
cdr3_nt: TGTGCCAGCAGTCGACAGGGTAAAAACTATGGCTACACCTTC
cdr3_aa: CASSRQGKNYGYTF

j_call: TRBJ1-1
v_call: TRBV28
clone_size: -
d_call: TRBD1
cdr3_nt: TGTGCCAGCAGTTACGGGACAGGGGAGCTTGGAGAAGCTTTCTTT
cdr3_aa: CASSYGTGELGEAFF

j_call: TRBJ1-5
v_call: TRBV5-1
clone_size: -
d_call: TRBD1
cdr3_nt: TGCGCCAGCAGCCGCGGGACAGGGGGCGCTGGGGGCAATCAGCCCCAGCATTTT
cdr3_aa: CASSRGTGGAGGNQPQHF

j_call: TRBJ2-1
v_call: TRBV4-3
clone_size: -
d_call: TRBD2
cdr3_nt: TGCGCCAGCAGCCAAGAGCCTAGCGGGAGCTCCTACAATGAGCAGTTCTTC
cdr3_aa: CASSQEPSGSSYNEQFF

j_call: TRBJ2-2
v_call: TRBV5-1
clone_size: -
d_call: -
cdr3_nt: TGCGCCAGCAGCTCCGCCGGGGTGAACACCGGGGAGCTGTTTTTT
cdr3_aa: CASSSAGVNTGELFF

j_call: TRBJ1-1
v_call: TRBV7-2
clone_size: -
d_call: -
cdr3_nt: TGTGCCAGCAGCTCCGGAACCGGGGATTGGAAAGCTTTCTTT
cdr3_aa: CASSSGTGDWKAFF

j_call: TRBJ1-5
v_call: TRBV27
clone_size: few
d_call: TRBD1
cdr3_nt: TGTGCCACCTGGGACAGGGGTTACAATCAGCCCCAGCATTTT
cdr3_aa: CATWDRGYNQPQHF

j_call: TRBJ2-5
v_call: TRBV30
clone_size: -
d_call: TRBD2
cdr3_nt: TGTGCCTGGACACGGGGAGGGCCAGAGACCCAGTACTTC
cdr3_aa: CAWTRGGPETQYF

j_call: TRBJ1-1
v_call: TRBV7-9
clone_size: -
d_call: -
cdr3_nt: TGTGCCAGCAGCACCGTCCTAAACACTGAAGCTTTCTTT
cdr3_aa: CASSTVLNTEAFF

j_call: TRBJ2-7
v_call: TRBV27
clone_size: -
d_call: -
cdr3_nt: TGTGCCAGCAGGGAACCCGGCGGAGGCTACGAGCAGTACTTC
cdr3_aa: CASREPGGGYEQYF

j_call: TRBJ2-1
v_call: TRBV9
clone_size: -
d_call: TRBD2
cdr3_nt: TGTGCCAGCAGCGCGACTAGCCCTAGCCCCAATGAGCAGTTCTTC
cdr3_aa: CASSATSPSPNEQFF

j_call: TRBJ2-2
v_call: TRBV28
clone_size: -
d_call: -
cdr3_nt: TGTGCCAGCAGTTTAGGCGGGGTTACCGGGGAGCTGTTTTTT
cdr3_aa: CASSLGGVTGELFF

j_call: TRBJ1-6
v_call: TRBV27
clone_size: few
d_call: -
cdr3_nt: TGTGCCAGCAGTTCGCACCTTCGGGGAGAAGAGGATTCACCCCTCCACTTT
cdr3_aa: CASSSHLRGEEDSPLHF

j_call: TRBJ2-1
v_call: TRBV11-1
clone_size: -
d_call: TRBD2
cdr3_nt: TGTGCCAGCAGCCCTAGCGGGAGGTTCTTAGATGAGCAGTTCTTC
cdr3_aa: CASSPSGRFLDEQFF

j_call: TRBJ1-5
v_call: TRBV6-4
clone_size: -
d_call: -
cdr3_nt: TGTGCCAGCAGTGACTCGTTGGGTAGCCAGCCCCAGCATTTT
cdr3_aa: CASSDSLGSQPQHF

j_call: TRBJ2-3
v_call: TRBV25-1
clone_size: -
d_call: -
cdr3_nt: TGTGCCAGCAGTGTCACGGGGGGCACAGATACGCAGTATTTT
cdr3_aa: CASSVTGGTDTQYF

j_call: TRBJ2-1
v_call: TRBV19
clone_size: few
d_call: -
cdr3_nt: TGTGCCAGTAGTTGGGCGGGTGGGGGCAGGAATGAGCAGTTCTTC
cdr3_aa: CASSWAGGGRNEQFF

j_call: TRBJ2-5
v_call: TRBV10-1
clone_size: -
d_call: TRBD2
cdr3_nt: TGCGCCAGCAGTGACCCAGCGGGAGGTGAGACCCAGTACTTC
cdr3_aa: CASSDPAGGETQYF